These T cell receptor beta chains were read from a single sample in a study of T cells in Graves' hyperthyroidism and ophthalmopathy. Each CDR3 protein is one row after TCRdb ran MiXCR on the multiplex PCR reads. The repertoire holds approximately 600,000 distinct CDR3 sequences, 20% to 25% seen once, with around a third in the top ten. Sequencing input: blood. The receptors come from a man aged 25-45 years with Graves' ophthalmopathy. Each CDR3 is given with its conserved first and last residue. The D gene is left open where the match is weak. Clone size is shown for a subset of rows, as once, few, many or a class of expanded clone.

.	TRBV7-9	TRBJ2-2	.	CASRSYSGSELFF	TGTGCCAGCAGATCTTATTCAGGGTCGGAGCTGTTTTTT
.	TRBV28	TRBJ2-5	.	CASSLSGVEETQYF	TGTGCCAGCAGTTTATCCGGGGTGGAAGAGACCCAGTACTTC
few	TRBV6-2/TRBV6-3	TRBJ1-4	.	CASSYGRLREKLFF	TGTGCCAGCAGTTACGGACGGCTTCGGGAAAAACTGTTTTTT
.	TRBV11-2	TRBJ2-3	.	CASSFLGSSTDTQYF	TGTGCCAGCAGCTTTTTAGGGAGTAGCACAGATACGCAGTATTTT
.	TRBV7-9	TRBJ2-2	TRBD2	CASSFGTSMNTGELFF	TGTGCCAGCAGCTTCGGGACTAGTATGAACACCGGGGAGCTGTTTTTT
few	TRBV7-8	TRBJ1-5	.	CASSLAGGRGRGGSNQPQHF	TGTGCCAGCAGCTTAGCAGGGGGTCGTGGCAGGGGAGGGAGCAATCAGCCCCAGCATTTT
.	TRBV10-3	TRBJ2-3	.	CAIRGALTDTQYF	TGTGCCATACGGGGGGCGCTAACAGATACGCAGTATTTT
.	TRBV7-3	TRBJ2-1	TRBD2	CASSLTAGAAAYNEQFF	TGTGCCAGCAGCTTAACAGCGGGGGCGGCGGCCTACAATGAGCAGTTCTTC
.	TRBV2	TRBJ2-7	.	CASSRAGREQYF	TGTGCCAGTAGCCGGGCAGGGAGGGAGCAGTACTTC
.	TRBV9	TRBJ2-3	TRBD2	CASSTNTGLAGITQYF	TGTGCCAGCAGCACTAATACCGGGCTAGCGGGAATAACGCAGTATTTT
.	TRBV18	TRBJ1-2	TRBD1	CASSLTGGDGHTF	TGTGCCAGCTCACTAACAGGGGGCGATGGCCACACCTTC
.	TRBV7-9	TRBJ2-2	TRBD2	CASSARTSGKTGELFF	TGTGCCAGCAGCGCCCGGACTAGCGGAAAGACCGGGGAGCTGTTTTTT
.	TRBV7-2	TRBJ1-1	.	CASSLGDRAEAFF	TGTGCCAGCAGCTTGGGTGATAGGGCTGAAGCTTTCTTT
many	TRBV5-1	TRBJ2-7	TRBD2	CASSASGTSGSYEQYF	TGCGCCAGCAGCGCCTCCGGGACTAGCGGATCCTACGAGCAGTACTTC
.	TRBV27	TRBJ1-1	.	CASTPLGDTEAFF	TGTGCCAGCACCCCTTTGGGGGATACTGAAGCTTTCTTT
few	TRBV20-1	TRBJ1-5	.	CSASSRTPSRTPQHF	TGCAGTGCTAGTAGTAGGACGCCTAGCAGAACGCCCCAGCATTTT
.	TRBV28	TRBJ2-1	.	CASSFPGHSNNEQFF	TGTGCCAGCAGTTTCCCGGGTCATTCAAACAATGAGCAGTTCTTC
many	TRBV3-1	TRBJ2-1	.	CASRLGGLRVNSYNEQFF	TGTGCCAGCAGGCTAGGGGGGCTCAGGGTGAATTCCTACAATGAGCAGTTCTTC
.	TRBV11-2	TRBJ2-1	.	CASRTWGDSYNEQFF	TGTGCGAGCCGTACCTGGGGTGACTCCTACAATGAGCAGTTCTTC
.	TRBV7-9	TRBJ2-5	TRBD1	CASSLGGTGFETQYF	TGTGCCAGCAGCTTAGGAGGGACAGGGTTCGAGACCCAGTACTTC
.	TRBV6-1	TRBJ1-3	.	CASSDRSIGARGNTIYF	TGTGCCAGCAGTGATCGGTCCATAGGGGCGCGGGGAAACACCATATATTTT
many	TRBV5-1	TRBJ1-3	TRBD1	CASSLGTVGPGNTIYF	TGCGCCAGCAGCCTCGGGACAGTCGGCCCGGGAAACACCATATATTTT
many	TRBV12-3/TRBV12-4	TRBJ2-2	.	CASSPRSGELFF	TGTGCCAGCAGCCCTCGTTCCGGGGAGCTGTTTTTT
few	TRBV4-2	TRBJ1-4	.	CASRQDARRFNEKLFF	TGTGCCAGCAGACAAGACGCTCGGCGTTTTAATGAAAAACTGTTTTTT
few	TRBV18	TRBJ2-1	TRBD2	CASSPTGTSHNEQFF	TGTGCCAGCTCACCTACCGGGACTAGTCACAATGAGCAGTTCTTC
few	TRBV27	TRBJ2-1	.	CASSPEGGNYNEQFF	TGTGCCAGCAGTCCCGAGGGGGGAAATTACAATGAGCAGTTCTTC
many	TRBV3-1	TRBJ1-1	.	CASSQGQRVTEAFF	TGTGCCAGCAGCCAAGGGCAGCGGGTCACTGAAGCTTTCTTT
few	TRBV4-2	TRBJ1-3	.	CASSQGAAVPGNTIYF	TGTGCCAGCAGCCAGGGGGCTGCAGTACCTGGAAACACCATATATTTT
once	TRBV9	TRBJ2-5	TRBD2	CASSVSGRSAGKETQYF	TGTGCCAGCAGCGTAAGCGGGAGATCGGCGGGAAAAGAGACCCAGTACTTC
.	TRBV20-1	TRBJ2-1	TRBD2	CSASSAQRERGRSYNEQFF	TGCAGTGCTAGTTCTGCCCAGCGGGAGCGAGGAAGGTCCTACAATGAGCAGTTCTTC
.	TRBV6-6	TRBJ2-7	TRBD2	CASSYSGLAGDYEQYF	TGTGCCAGCAGTTACTCAGGACTAGCGGGTGACTACGAGCAGTACTTC
.	TRBV10-3	TRBJ2-1	.	CAISESGTVGQFF	TGTGCCATCAGTGAGTCTGGAACCGTCGGGCAGTTCTTC
few	TRBV28	TRBJ1-4	TRBD1	CASSAPGGSNEKLFF	TGTGCCAGCAGCGCCCCAGGGGGATCTAATGAAAAACTGTTTTTT
few	TRBV6-1	TRBJ1-5	.	CASSELGLRVSNQPQHF	TGTGCCAGCAGTGAATTGGGATTGAGGGTAAGCAATCAGCCCCAGCATTTT
many	TRBV27	TRBJ1-5	.	CASSFRENQPQHF	TGTGCCAGCAGTTTCCGGGAGAATCAGCCCCAGCATTTT
.	TRBV19	TRBJ1-5	.	CASSSEQRNQPQHF	TGTGCCAGTAGTTCGGAACAGCGAAATCAGCCCCAGCATTTT
few	TRBV6-2/TRBV6-3	TRBJ2-3	TRBD2	CASILGTSGSLDTQYF	TGTGCCAGCATTCTCGGGACTAGCGGGAGTTTGGATACGCAGTATTTT
.	TRBV5-4	TRBJ2-1	TRBD1	CASSLLQDRPYNEQFF	TGTGCCAGCAGCTTGTTGCAGGACAGGCCCTACAATGAGCAGTTCTTC
.	TRBV29-1	TRBJ2-7	.	CSVEGQASYEQYF	TGCAGCGTTGAAGGACAGGCCTCCTACGAGCAGTACTTC
.	TRBV5-8	TRBJ2-7	TRBD1	CASSFVGQGAYEQYF	TGTGCCAGCAGCTTTGTGGGACAGGGGGCCTACGAGCAGTACTTC
.	TRBV15	TRBJ2-7	.	CATSRDRGNYEQYF	TGTGCCACCAGCAGAGATCGGGGGAACTACGAGCAGTACTTC